A selection of T cell receptor beta chains follows, all from one sample in a study of shared clonotypes between healthy human individuals. Produced via immunoSEQ multiplex PCR; TCRdb's table is partial and in-frame only. There are fewer than 2.5 million clones in the sample; 90% to 95% occur only once, and about 0.39% lies in the top ten. Sample: naive CD4+ T cells from PBMCs. These receptors all stem from a young man in good health. Some clones in this sample may be carry-over from other donors' samples. Both conserved end residues are part of each CDR3. Each record gives: J gene, V gene, D gene, clone size, CDR3 DNA, CDR3 protein. The D gene is left open where the match is weak. Only some rows state a clone size, as once, few, many or a class for expanded clones.

J gene: TRBJ2-7
V gene: TRBV18
D gene: TRBD2
clone size: NA
CDR3 DNA: TGTGCCAGCTCACCACTCGGGGGGGAGCAGTACTTC
CDR3 protein: CASSPLGGEQYF

J gene: TRBJ2-4
V gene: TRBV6-1
D gene: NA
clone size: NA
CDR3 DNA: TGTGCCAGCAGTGAATTAAGGACCTGGGCCAAAAACATTCAGTACTTC
CDR3 protein: CASSELRTWAKNIQYF

J gene: TRBJ1-2
V gene: TRBV28
D gene: NA
clone size: NA
CDR3 DNA: TGTGCCAGCAAAACTGGGGGGGCCGACTATGGCTACACCTTC
CDR3 protein: CASKTGGADYGYTF

J gene: TRBJ2-7
V gene: TRBV7-2
D gene: TRBD2
clone size: NA
CDR3 DNA: TGTGCCAGCAGCTTAGGACTAGCGCGTTCCTACGAGCAGTACTTC
CDR3 protein: CASSLGLARSYEQYF

J gene: TRBJ1-2
V gene: TRBV28
D gene: TRBD1
clone size: few
CDR3 DNA: TGTGCCAGCAGTTCAGGGGGCTATGGCTACACCTTC
CDR3 protein: CASSSGGYGYTF

J gene: TRBJ2-7
V gene: TRBV7-2
D gene: TRBD2
clone size: NA
CDR3 DNA: TGTGCCAGCGGCGGGAGTCACGAGCAGTACTTC
CDR3 protein: CASGGSHEQYF

J gene: TRBJ2-1
V gene: TRBV4-1
D gene: TRBD2
clone size: NA
CDR3 DNA: TGCGCCAGCAGCCAAGATCTTTCGGCGGGGGGGGTCTACAATGAGCAGTTCTTC
CDR3 protein: CASSQDLSAGGVYNEQFF

J gene: TRBJ1-4
V gene: TRBV29-1
D gene: NA
clone size: NA
CDR3 DNA: TGCAGCGTTTCAGACAGTTGGGATGAAAAACTGTTTTTT
CDR3 protein: CSVSDSWDEKLFF

J gene: TRBJ2-7
V gene: TRBV28
D gene: NA
clone size: NA
CDR3 DNA: TGTGCCAGCAGTTTATTCCCTGGGCCTGGGACCTACGAGCAGTACTTC
CDR3 protein: CASSLFPGPGTYEQYF

J gene: TRBJ2-1
V gene: TRBV19
D gene: NA
clone size: NA
CDR3 DNA: TGTGCCAGTAGCTTAGAGGGTGACATGGAACCAAAGCAGTTCTTC
CDR3 protein: CASSLEGDMEPKQFF

J gene: TRBJ2-5
V gene: TRBV11-2
D gene: NA
clone size: NA
CDR3 DNA: TGTGCCAGCAGCTTAGGGTGGGCGGTGCGTCCTACTAATGAGCAGTACTTC
CDR3 protein: CASSLGWAVRPTNEQYF

J gene: TRBJ1-3
V gene: TRBV5-1
D gene: NA
clone size: NA
CDR3 DNA: TGCGCCAGCGGCGACGGGGGGAATGGAAACACCATATATTTT
CDR3 protein: CASGDGGNGNTIYF

J gene: TRBJ1-2
V gene: TRBV2
D gene: NA
clone size: NA
CDR3 DNA: TGTGCCACCAACCCCCTTGCGGGCGGCTCTGGTGGCTACACCTTC
CDR3 protein: CATNPLAGGSGGYTF

J gene: TRBJ1-4
V gene: TRBV30
D gene: NA
clone size: few
CDR3 DNA: TGTGCCTGGAGCCCAACGGGTGAAAAACTGTTTTTT
CDR3 protein: CAWSPTGEKLFF

J gene: TRBJ1-6
V gene: TRBV9
D gene: NA
clone size: once
CDR3 DNA: TGTGCCAGCAGCGCAACAGGGATCGCGGATTCACCCCTCCACTTT
CDR3 protein: CASSATGIADSPLHF

J gene: TRBJ1-6
V gene: TRBV28
D gene: NA
clone size: NA
CDR3 DNA: TGTGCCAGCAGTTCCCTAGATCAAAGCGGGAATTCACCCCTCCACTTT
CDR3 protein: CASSSLDQSGNSPLHF

J gene: TRBJ2-3
V gene: TRBV30
D gene: NA
clone size: NA
CDR3 DNA: TGTGCCTGGAGTGTCGGCGGGAAGGCAGATACGCAGTATTTT
CDR3 protein: CAWSVGGKADTQYF

J gene: TRBJ2-1
V gene: TRBV5-1
D gene: NA
clone size: NA
CDR3 DNA: TGCGCCAGCAGCGGGGACTCCGGTCACAATGAGCAGTTCTTC
CDR3 protein: CASSGDSGHNEQFF

J gene: TRBJ2-5
V gene: TRBV2
D gene: NA
clone size: NA
CDR3 DNA: TGTGCCAGCATTAGTGCGGGTCAAGAGACCCAGTACTTC
CDR3 protein: CASISAGQETQYF

J gene: TRBJ2-2
V gene: TRBV7-8
D gene: NA
clone size: NA
CDR3 DNA: TGTGCCAGCAGCTTACTAAGGGGGGAGAACACCGGGGAGCTGTTTTTT
CDR3 protein: CASSLLRGENTGELFF

J gene: TRBJ2-3
V gene: TRBV10-1
D gene: TRBD1
clone size: NA
CDR3 DNA: TGCGCCAGCAGCCCCGACAGGGGTTTAGGCACAGATACGCAGTATTTT
CDR3 protein: CASSPDRGLGTDTQYF

J gene: TRBJ2-3
V gene: TRBV19
D gene: NA
clone size: NA
CDR3 DNA: TGTGCCAGTAGGGACAGCCCTAGCACAGATACGCAGTATTTT
CDR3 protein: CASRDSPSTDTQYF

J gene: TRBJ1-2
V gene: TRBV19
D gene: NA
clone size: NA
CDR3 DNA: TGTGCCAGTAGTTACCTGTCGCGGGGCTACACCTTC
CDR3 protein: CASSYLSRGYTF

J gene: TRBJ1-5
V gene: TRBV5-1
D gene: NA
clone size: NA
CDR3 DNA: TGCGCCAGCAGCTTGGGCCCAAATAGCAATCAGCCCCAGCATTTT
CDR3 protein: CASSLGPNSNQPQHF

J gene: TRBJ2-7
V gene: TRBV18
D gene: TRBD1
clone size: NA
CDR3 DNA: TGTGCCAGCTCACCTGACAGGGTTATCCACGAGCAGTACTTC
CDR3 protein: CASSPDRVIHEQYF

J gene: TRBJ2-3
V gene: TRBV28
D gene: NA
clone size: NA
CDR3 DNA: TGTGCCACCATAATGGGGGAGGATACGCAGTATTTT
CDR3 protein: CATIMGEDTQYF

J gene: TRBJ2-2
V gene: TRBV7-4
D gene: NA
clone size: NA
CDR3 DNA: TGTGCCAGCAGCTCACTTGTTTTCCGGGACAACCAGCTCGGGGAGCTGTTTTTT
CDR3 protein: CASSSLVFRDNQLGELFF

J gene: TRBJ2-2
V gene: TRBV6-5
D gene: NA
clone size: NA
CDR3 DNA: TGTGCCAGCAGGTCCGGGGAGCTGTTTTTT
CDR3 protein: CASRSGELFF

J gene: TRBJ2-7
V gene: TRBV25-1
D gene: TRBD1
clone size: NA
CDR3 DNA: TGTGCCAGCAGGACAGGGGCAAGAGACGAGCAGTACTTC
CDR3 protein: CASRTGARDEQYF

J gene: TRBJ1-5
V gene: TRBV6-5
D gene: TRBD1
clone size: NA
CDR3 DNA: TGTGCCAGCAGCGACAGGGGAACTCTTGAGCCCCAGCATTTT
CDR3 protein: CASSDRGTLEPQHF

J gene: TRBJ2-2
V gene: TRBV18
D gene: NA
clone size: once
CDR3 DNA: TGTGCCAGCTCACCACCGGCCTCCTCCCCCGGGGAGCTGTTTTTT
CDR3 protein: CASSPPASSPGELFF

J gene: TRBJ1-1
V gene: TRBV4-2
D gene: NA
clone size: NA
CDR3 DNA: TGTGCCAGCAGCCCTCGACCATCTGTGCCCACTGAAGCTTTCTTT
CDR3 protein: CASSPRPSVPTEAFF

J gene: TRBJ2-7
V gene: TRBV9
D gene: NA
clone size: NA
CDR3 DNA: TGTGCCAGCAGCGTAGATGTTGGTCCCTACGAGCAGTACTTC
CDR3 protein: CASSVDVGPYEQYF

J gene: TRBJ2-3
V gene: TRBV28
D gene: TRBD1
clone size: NA
CDR3 DNA: TGTGCCAGCAGGACAGGGGGCACGACAGATACGCAGTATTTT
CDR3 protein: CASRTGGTTDTQYF

J gene: TRBJ1-3
V gene: TRBV30
D gene: NA
clone size: NA
CDR3 DNA: TGTGCCTTACAGTTTTCTGGAAACACCATATATTTT
CDR3 protein: CALQFSGNTIYF

J gene: TRBJ1-2
V gene: TRBV10-3
D gene: NA
clone size: NA
CDR3 DNA: TGTGCCATCAGTGTCCAGGGTAACTATGGCTACACCTTC
CDR3 protein: CAISVQGNYGYTF

J gene: TRBJ2-7
V gene: TRBV5-6
D gene: NA
clone size: NA
CDR3 DNA: TGTGCCAGCAGCCAGGTTGGGGTAGACTACGAGCAGTACTTC
CDR3 protein: CASSQVGVDYEQYF

J gene: TRBJ2-1
V gene: TRBV11-2
D gene: NA
clone size: NA
CDR3 DNA: TGTGCCAGCAGCTTTAGTGCCGCGAGCTCCTACAATGAGCAGTTCTTC
CDR3 protein: CASSFSAASSYNEQFF

J gene: TRBJ2-7
V gene: TRBV10-1
D gene: TRBD2
clone size: NA
CDR3 DNA: TGCGCCAGCACCTCCCCGGGACTAGCGGGAGAGCAGTACTTC
CDR3 protein: CASTSPGLAGEQYF

J gene: TRBJ1-1
V gene: TRBV10-2
D gene: NA
clone size: NA
CDR3 DNA: TGCGCCAGCAGTGAGTGGCAACCGAACACTGAAGCTTTCTTT
CDR3 protein: CASSEWQPNTEAFF

J gene: TRBJ2-1
V gene: TRBV2
D gene: TRBD2
clone size: NA
CDR3 DNA: TGTGCCAGCAGCGAAACTAGCGGCAATGAGCAGTTCTTC
CDR3 protein: CASSETSGNEQFF